The clone carrying this TCR beta chain was counted only a few times. The data are from a study of blood T cell repertoires in COVID-19. Whole-study context: The United States, Italy and Spain provided the acute and convalescent COVID-19 samples. From T cells, B-cell-depleted T cells, or PBMCs came the material, which was cDNA or gDNA.

In the original workflow: It was from reference gene primer amplification that nucleated cell counts were estimated. The method was immunoSEQ multiplex PCR; TCRdb's version includes in-frame clones alone and lacks a portion of them. V and J calls plus clone size are reproduced from that table; the DNA served to infer D and trimming. The sample has 40,000 to 50,000 clones; around 80% are singletons. Input material: peripheral blood. This clonotype was sampled from a man in his sixties or seventies with acute or convalescent COVID-19.

CDR3 loop: CASGGEGGRGNQPQHF. CDR3 in DNA: TGTGCCAGTGGAGGGGAGGGGGGGCGAGGCAATCAGCCCCAGCATTTT. The chain recombines TRBV19 with TRBJ1-5; possible D gene TRBD1, 6 bases. Trimming took off 8 bases at V and 2 bases at J, with 19 bases between the two ends. Germline values: CDR1 LNHDA, CDR2 SQIVND (reference sequence). The CDR3 loop spans 16 amino acids.